These 29 T cell receptor beta chains were all obtained from the same sample, sequenced in a study of cytomegalovirus exposure and HLA in healthy donors. The PCR contained 60 Vbeta and 13 Jbeta primers. Sequenced by immunoSEQ multiplex PCR; TCRdb stores in-frame clones only, minus some. The sample shows roughly 190,000 clones, 84% of them seen only once. The sequenced material came from PBMCs. Every receptor here comes from a woman between 45 and 60 years old in good health and CMV-seropositive.

The chain couples TRBV21-1 to TRBJ2-3; whether TRBD1, the table's D call, matches the DNA was not checked. TRBV21-1 is a documented pseudogene. The CDR3 covers 17 residues. The DNA of the CDR3 is TGTGCCAGCAGCAAAGTGTCTACAGGGGTGAGCACAGATACGCAGTATTTT. This gives the protein CASSKVSTGVSTDTQYF.

This clone was seen only once. The chain couples TRBV29-1 to TRBJ1-1; TRBD1 matches at 9 bases. CDR3 size: 14 residues. Germline values: CDR1 SQVTM, CDR2 ANQGSEA. J gave up 5 bases and V 6 bases, and 10 bases lay outside the gene matches. Here the CDR3 DNA reads TGCAGCGTCCTGGACAGGGGCCGGGGAACTGAAGCTTTCTTT. This gives the protein CSVLDRGRGTEAFF. Filled out from reference TRBV29-1 and TRBJ1-1, the complete variable domain reads SAVISQKPSRDICQRGTSLTIQCQVDSQVTMMFWYRQQPGQSLTLIATANQGSEATYESGFVIDKFPISRPNLTFSTLTVSNMSPEDSSIYLCSVLDRGRGTEAFFGQGTRLTVV.

This clone was recorded a few times. The CDR3 DNA is TGTGCCACCCAGGAGGAAAACATTCAGTACTTC. This codes for CATQEENIQYF. V is TRBV2 and J is TRBJ2-4; perhaps TRBD2 as D (5 bases). Trimming left V 10 bases short and J 5 bases short, with 9 bases between. Germline CDR1 reads SNHLY; CDR2 reads FYNNEI. The CDR3 extends over 11 amino acids. Using reference TRBV2 and TRBJ2-4 for the parts outside the CDR3, the full variable domain is EPEVTQTPSHQVTQMGQEVILRCVPISNHLYFYWYRQILGQKVEFLVSFYNNEISEKSEIFDDQFSVERPDGSNFTLKIRSTKLEDSAMYFCATQEENIQYFGAGTRLSVL.

This clone appeared a single time. The rearrangement links TRBV6-5 to TRBJ1-5; TRBD1 agrees at 7 bases. V shed 6 bases and J 2 bases; nucleotides not matched to a gene: 4. The length of the CDR3 is 14 residues. Germline CDR1 MNHEY, CDR2 SVGAGI. The CDR3 protein is CASSGTDGNQPQHF. CDR3 nucleotides: TGTGCCAGCAGCGGGACAGACGGCAATCAGCCCCAGCATTTT.

This chain links TRBV9 with TRBJ2-7; 7 bases are shared with TRBD2. Germline values: CDR1 SGDLS, CDR2 YYNGEE. The CDR3 runs 16 residues. V shed 6 bases, J shed 1 base, and the junction held 13 bases outside the gene matches. The CDR3 loop reads CASILGRGTTSYEQYF. The DNA of the CDR3 is TGTGCCAGCATCTTGGGGCGGGGGACGACTTCCTACGAGCAGTACTTC. The whole variable domain, remainder taken from reference TRBV9 and TRBJ2-7, is DSGVTQTPKHLITATGQRVTLRCSPRSGDLSVYWYQQSLDQGLQFLIQYYNGEERAKGNILERFSAQQFPDLHSELNLSSLELGDSALYFCASILGRGTTSYEQYFGPGTRLTVT.

The V and J genes are TRBV7-9 and TRBJ2-1, with a tentative D call TRBD2 (6 bases). The CDR3 covers 16 residues. Germline V lookup: CDR1 SEHNR, CDR2 FQNEAQ (reference sequence). Trimming pared 1 base from V and 0 bases from J, leaving 10 bases between. This CDR3 is CASSLVVGGSYNEQFF. The CDR3 bases are TGTGCCAGCAGCTTAGTGGTGGGGGGCTCCTACAATGAGCAGTTCTTC.

This sequence joins TRBV4-3 and TRBJ2-7, with D possibly being TRBD1 (6 bases). The CDR3 totals 13 residues. V shed 4 bases and J shed 6 bases, with 13 bases lying between them. In germline, CDR1 is LGHNA, CDR2 YSLEER. The CDR3 nucleotides read TGCGCCAGCAGCCTCCAGACAGGATCCGAGCAGTACTTC. This translates into CASSLQTGSEQYF.

The chain uses TRBV9 and TRBJ1-2, with 10 bases identical to TRBD1. In germline, CDR1 is SGDLS, CDR2 YYNGEE. This CDR3 spans 13 amino acids. With 3 bases clipped from V and 8 bases from J, the junction kept 4 bases outside the gene matches. The CDR3 is CASSGGQGEGYTF. The CDR3 DNA follows: TGTGCCAGCAGCGGCGGACAGGGGGAAGGCTACACCTTC. The entire variable domain, with the rest obtained from reference TRBV9 and TRBJ1-2, is as follows: DSGVTQTPKHLITATGQRVTLRCSPRSGDLSVYWYQQSLDQGLQFLIQYYNGEERAKGNILERFSAQQFPDLHSELNLSSLELGDSALYFCASSGGQGEGYTFGSGTRLTVV.

The rearrangement uses TRBV29-1 and TRBJ2-3, with a weak D call TRBD2 (7 bases). V shed 7 bases and J shed 2 bases, with 13 bases lying between them. Looked up from germline, CDR1 is SQVTM and CDR2 is ANQGSEA. This CDR3 comprises 13 residues. The CDR3 is CSAPAGATDTQYF. The CDR3 coding sequence is TGCAGCGCCCCGGCGGGGGCCACAGATACGCAGTATTTT.

J is TRBJ2-5 and V is TRBV4-1; 10 bases line up with TRBD2. J was trimmed by 8 bases and V by 0 bases; bases with no gene match: 6. Germline values: CDR1 MGHRA, CDR2 YSYEKL. The CDR3 runs to 15 residues. The CDR3 is CASSQDRLAGATQYF. In nucleotides, the CDR3 is TGCGCCAGCAGCCAAGATCGGCTAGCGGGGGCTACCCAGTACTTC.

As to this clone: At one end, the junction sequence differs from germline, possibly due to a read error. The chain combines TRBV7-7 with TRBJ2-7; possible D gene TRBD1, 6 bases. The CDR3 totals 13 residues. Germline V gene data show CDR1 as SSHAT and CDR2 as FNYEAQ (reference sequence). CDR3 nucleotides: TGTGCTAGCAGCTTAGAACGAGGGGGCGAGCAGTACTTC. Translating gives CASSLERGGEQYF.

This clone was counted only a few times. The V and J genes are TRBV28 and TRBJ1-1; TRBD1 might be the D (5 bases). Germline V gives CDR1 MDHEN, CDR2 SYDVKM. This CDR3 has 15 amino acids. Trimming took 2 bases from V and 3 from J, leaving 13 bases between them. CDR3 DNA: TGTGCCAGCAGTTTAATTGCAGGGTTTGACACTGAAGCTTTCTTT. Its translation: CASSLIAGFDTEAFF.

This chain joins TRBV2 and TRBJ2-7, with D unclear. Germline values: CDR1 SNHLY, CDR2 FYNNEI. Trimming took off 8 bases at V and 6 bases at J, with 11 bases between the two ends. This CDR3 contains 11 residues. CDR3 sequence: CASLLSREQYF. DNA for the CDR3: TGTGCCAGCCTTTTGTCCCGCGAGCAGTACTTC. Full variable domain (rest looked up from reference TRBV2 and TRBJ2-7): EPEVTQTPSHQVTQMGQEVILRCVPISNHLYFYWYRQILGQKVEFLVSFYNNEISEKSEIFDDQFSVERPDGSNFTLKIRSTKLEDSAMYFCASLLSREQYFGPGTRLTVT.

The V gene is TRBV6-1, the J gene TRBJ2-4, with no clear D. V lost 5 bases and J lost 5, with 4 bases in between. CDR3 size: 11 residues. CDR1 MNHNS and CDR2 SASEGT come from the germline V gene. CDR3 bases: TGTGCCAGCAGTTATGAAAACATTCAGTACTTC. Translating gives CASSYENIQYF.

The V and J genes are TRBV4-2 and TRBJ1-2; maybe TRBD1 (6 bases). Trimming took off 0 bases at V and 8 bases at J, with 16 bases between the two ends. Per the germline V gene, CDR1 is LGHNA and CDR2 is YNFKEQ. The CDR3 totals 15 residues. In DNA, the CDR3 is TGTGCCAGCAGCCAAGAGGGGGCCGACACCCAGGGCTACACCTTC. Its protein is CASSQEGADTQGYTF.

The rearrangement joins TRBV10-3 to TRBJ1-3, with 7 nucleotides matching TRBD1. This CDR3 is 16 amino acids long. The trim removed 4 bases at V and 0 bases at J, leaving 6 bases unmatched. From germline, CDR1 is ENHRY and CDR2 SYGVKD. The CDR3 sequence: CAISVGDSRSGNTIYF. The DNA of the CDR3 is TGTGCCATCAGTGTCGGGGACAGCCGCTCTGGAAACACCATATATTTT.

The chain uses TRBV28 and TRBJ1-2; 7 bases are a match to TRBD1. Germline CDR1 is MDHEN and CDR2 is SYDVKM. With 3 bases clipped from V and 6 bases from J, the junction kept 10 bases outside the gene matches. The CDR3 runs 15 residues. The CDR3 nucleotides read TGTGCCAGCAGTTTTCCCGGACAGGAGTTTGATGGCTACACCTTC. This sequence encodes CASSFPGQEFDGYTF.

The chain is built from TRBV30 and TRBJ2-5; TRBD2 matches 15 bases. The V gene's germline CDR1 is GTSNPN and CDR2 SVGIG (reference sequence). J was trimmed by 7 bases and V by 5 bases; bases with no gene match: 2. This CDR3 has 13 residues. As DNA, the CDR3 is TGTGCCTGGTTGGGACTAGCGGGGGGGACCCAGTACTTC. It is translated as CAWLGLAGGTQYF.

V gene TRBV6-5 combines with J gene TRBJ1-5; 9 nucleotides line up with TRBD1. V lost 6 bases to trimming and J lost 5 bases; unmatched junction nucleotides: 5. CDR3 size: 14 residues. The germline CDR1 and CDR2 sequences are MNHEY and SVGAGI. This CDR3 is CASRRTGVDQPQHF. CDR3 sequence (DNA): TGTGCCAGCAGGCGGACAGGGGTGGATCAGCCCCAGCATTTT.

The chain uses TRBV5-1 and TRBJ2-1; D call uncertain. The CDR3 is 15 amino acids. Germline CDR1 reads SGHRS; CDR2 reads YFSETQ. Trimming took 4 bases from V and 6 from J, leaving 17 bases between them. CDR3 coding DNA: TGCGCCAGCAGCAGTACCCCGCTGGGCCTCAATGAGCAGTTCTTC. As protein: CASSSTPLGLNEQFF.

The V gene is TRBV7-8, the J gene TRBJ1-1; D remains unclear. CDR3 length equals 11 residues. Per germline, CDR1 SGHVS and CDR2 FQNEAQ. Trimming stripped 6 bases from V and 10 bases from J, with 12 bases between. CDR3 bases: TGTGCCAGCAGTAGCGAGGAGGGAGCTTTCTTT. Encoded protein: CASSSEEGAFF.

The rearrangement joins TRBV6-5 to TRBJ2-7; TRBD1 might be the D (5 bases). In germline, CDR1 is MNHEY, CDR2 SVGAGI. This CDR3 spans 15 amino acids. Trimming removed 9 bases at V and 4 bases at J, with 22 bases between. The CDR3 reads CASRPLDISEYEQYF. The CDR3 nucleotides read TGTGCCAGTAGACCCCTGGACATATCAGAGTACGAGCAGTACTTC.

This chain joins TRBV19 and TRBJ1-5, with a weak D call TRBD1 (5 bases). The germline gives CDR1 LNHDA, CDR2 SQIVND (reference sequence). The CDR3 spans 13 residues. The ends were cut back, 2 bases at V and 7 bases at J, with 9 bases in the middle. Here the CDR3 reads CASSIFTGQPQHF. The DNA for the CDR3 is TGTGCCAGTAGTATATTCACAGGACAGCCCCAGCATTTT.

The chain has TRBV25-1 and TRBJ2-5; 10 bases are a match to TRBD1. Germline assignment: CDR1 MGHDK and CDR2 SYGVNS. V trimming: 7 bases; J trimming: 3 bases; junction bases outside the gene matches: 14. There are 17 residues in the CDR3. CDR3 amino acids: CASTRGGWDRGKETQYF. The CDR3 DNA sequence: TGTGCCAGCACCCGAGGAGGATGGGACAGGGGAAAAGAGACCCAGTACTTC.

The chain uses TRBV9 and TRBJ2-7; no reliable D call. Trimming removed 0 bases at V and 2 bases at J, with 12 bases between. Germline V gives CDR1 SGDLS, CDR2 YYNGEE. The CDR3 has 15 amino acids. The CDR3 DNA follows: TGTGCCAGCAGCGTAGACCCACTGTCAACCTACGAGCAGTACTTC. It codes for CASSVDPLSTYEQYF.

The V gene is TRBV7-3, the J gene TRBJ2-1; D perhaps matches TRBD2 (6 bases). V was pared by 2 bases and J by 0 bases, with 8 bases between. Germline V gene lookup returns CDR1 SGHTA and CDR2 FQGTGA. This CDR3 has 15 amino acids. CDR3 sequence (DNA): TGTGCCAGCAGCTTAGTAGCGGACTCCTACAATGAGCAGTTCTTC. It translates to CASSLVADSYNEQFF.

The genes are TRBV5-6 and TRBJ2-3, with 7 bases aligning to TRBD2. Germline V gene data show CDR1 as SGHDT and CDR2 as YYEEEE. J lost 2 bases, V lost 3 bases, and 6 bases had no gene match. The CDR3 contains 15 residues. The CDR3, as DNA: TGTGCCAGCAGCTCGAAAGCGGGGCCCACAGATACGCAGTATTTT. Protein product: CASSSKAGPTDTQYF.

The genes are TRBV12-5 and TRBJ1-1; a possible D gene is TRBD1 (6 bases). Trimming removed 2 bases at V and 5 bases at J, with 9 bases between. CDR1 is LGHNT, CDR2 FRNRAP, per germline. This CDR3 region has 13 residues. CDR3 sequence reads: CASGLPGVTEAFF. The DNA of the CDR3 is TGTGCTAGTGGTTTGCCAGGGGTGACTGAAGCTTTCTTT.

The rearrangement links TRBV2 to TRBJ2-6, with a weak D call TRBD1 (5 bases). CDR3 length equals 14 residues. Between the trimmed V and J ends, which lost 6 bases and 1 base, there was a span of 7 bases. Germline V lookup: CDR1 SNHLY, CDR2 FYNNEI. The CDR3 DNA sequence: TGTGCCAGCAGGACAGAGTCTGGGGCCAACGTCCTGACTTTC. It translates to CASRTESGANVLTF.